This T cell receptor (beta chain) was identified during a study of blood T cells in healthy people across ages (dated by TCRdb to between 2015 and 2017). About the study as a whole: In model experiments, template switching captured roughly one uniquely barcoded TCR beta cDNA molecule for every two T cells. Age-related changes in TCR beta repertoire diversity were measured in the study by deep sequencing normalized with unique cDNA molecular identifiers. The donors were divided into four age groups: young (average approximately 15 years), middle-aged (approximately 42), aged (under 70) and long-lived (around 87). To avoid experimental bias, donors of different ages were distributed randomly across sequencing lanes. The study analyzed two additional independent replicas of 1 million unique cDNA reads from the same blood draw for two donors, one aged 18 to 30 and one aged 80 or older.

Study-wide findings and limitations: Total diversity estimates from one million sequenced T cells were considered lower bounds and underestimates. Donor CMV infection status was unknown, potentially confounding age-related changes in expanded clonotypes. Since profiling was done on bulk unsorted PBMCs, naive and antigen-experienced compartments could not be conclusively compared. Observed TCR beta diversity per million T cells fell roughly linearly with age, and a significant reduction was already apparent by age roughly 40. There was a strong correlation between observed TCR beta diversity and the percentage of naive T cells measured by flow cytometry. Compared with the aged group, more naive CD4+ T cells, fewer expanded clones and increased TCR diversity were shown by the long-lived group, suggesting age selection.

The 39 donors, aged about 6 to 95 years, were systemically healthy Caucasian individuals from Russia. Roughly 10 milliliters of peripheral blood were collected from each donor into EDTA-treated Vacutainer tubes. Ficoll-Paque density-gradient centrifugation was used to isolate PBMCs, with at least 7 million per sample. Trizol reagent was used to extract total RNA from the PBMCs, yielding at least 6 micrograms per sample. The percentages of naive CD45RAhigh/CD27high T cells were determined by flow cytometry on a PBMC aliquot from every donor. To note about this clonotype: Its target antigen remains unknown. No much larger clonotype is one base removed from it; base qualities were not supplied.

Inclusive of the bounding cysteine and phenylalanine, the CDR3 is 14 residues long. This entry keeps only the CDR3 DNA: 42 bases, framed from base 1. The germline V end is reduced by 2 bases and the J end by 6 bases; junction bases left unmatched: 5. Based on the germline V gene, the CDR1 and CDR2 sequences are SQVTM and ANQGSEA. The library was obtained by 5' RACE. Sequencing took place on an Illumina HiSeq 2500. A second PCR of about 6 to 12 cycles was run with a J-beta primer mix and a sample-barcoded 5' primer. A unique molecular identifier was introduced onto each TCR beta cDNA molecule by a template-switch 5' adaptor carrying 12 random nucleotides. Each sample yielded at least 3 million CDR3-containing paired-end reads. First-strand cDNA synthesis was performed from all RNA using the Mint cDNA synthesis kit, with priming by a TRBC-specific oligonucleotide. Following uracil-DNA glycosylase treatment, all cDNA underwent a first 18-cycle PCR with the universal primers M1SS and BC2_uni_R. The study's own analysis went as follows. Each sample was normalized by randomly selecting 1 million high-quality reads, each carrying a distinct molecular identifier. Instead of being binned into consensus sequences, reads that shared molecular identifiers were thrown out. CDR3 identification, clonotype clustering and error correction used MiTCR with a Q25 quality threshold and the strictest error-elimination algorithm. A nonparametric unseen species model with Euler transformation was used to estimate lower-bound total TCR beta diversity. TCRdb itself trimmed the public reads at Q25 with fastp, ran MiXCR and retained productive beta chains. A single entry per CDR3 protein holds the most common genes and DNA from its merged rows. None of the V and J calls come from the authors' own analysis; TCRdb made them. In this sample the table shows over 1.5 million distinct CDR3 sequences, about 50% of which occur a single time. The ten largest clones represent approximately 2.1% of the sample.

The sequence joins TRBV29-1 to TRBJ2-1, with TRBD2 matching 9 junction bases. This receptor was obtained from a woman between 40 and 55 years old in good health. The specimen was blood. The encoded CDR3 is CSVEHPSGANEQFF. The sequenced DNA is TGCAGCGTTGAACACCCTAGCGGGGCCAATGAGCAGTTCTTC.